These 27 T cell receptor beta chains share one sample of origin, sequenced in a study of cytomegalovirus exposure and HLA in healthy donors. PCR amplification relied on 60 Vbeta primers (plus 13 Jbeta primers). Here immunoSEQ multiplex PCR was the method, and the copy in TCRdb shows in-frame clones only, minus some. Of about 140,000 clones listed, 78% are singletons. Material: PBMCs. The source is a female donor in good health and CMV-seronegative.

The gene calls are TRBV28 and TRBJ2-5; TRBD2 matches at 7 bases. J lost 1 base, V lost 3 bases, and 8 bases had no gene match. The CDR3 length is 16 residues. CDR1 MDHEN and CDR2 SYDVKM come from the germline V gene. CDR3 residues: CASSFSSGRAQETQYF. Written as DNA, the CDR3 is TGTGCCAGCAGTTTCTCTAGCGGCAGGGCCCAAGAGACCCAGTACTTC. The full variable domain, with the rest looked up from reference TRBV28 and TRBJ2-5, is DVKVTQSSRYLVKRTGEKVFLECVQDMDHENMFWYRQDPGLGLRLIYFSYDVKMKEKGDIPEGYSVSREKKERFSLILESASTNQTSMYLCASSFSSGRAQETQYFGPGTRLLVL.

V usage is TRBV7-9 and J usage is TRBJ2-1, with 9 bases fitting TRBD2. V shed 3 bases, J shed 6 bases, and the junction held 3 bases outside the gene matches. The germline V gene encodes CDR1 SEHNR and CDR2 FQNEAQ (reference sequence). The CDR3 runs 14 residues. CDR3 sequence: CASSLLTSGNEQFF. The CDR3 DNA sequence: TGTGCCAGCAGCTTGTTGACTAGCGGCAATGAGCAGTTCTTC.

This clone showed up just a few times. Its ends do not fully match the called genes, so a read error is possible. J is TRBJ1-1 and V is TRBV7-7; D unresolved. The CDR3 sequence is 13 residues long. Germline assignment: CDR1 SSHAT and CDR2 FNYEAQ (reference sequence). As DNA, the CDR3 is TGTGCTAGCAGCTTAGCGCGAGGGACTGAAGCTTTCTTT. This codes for CASSLARGTEAFF.

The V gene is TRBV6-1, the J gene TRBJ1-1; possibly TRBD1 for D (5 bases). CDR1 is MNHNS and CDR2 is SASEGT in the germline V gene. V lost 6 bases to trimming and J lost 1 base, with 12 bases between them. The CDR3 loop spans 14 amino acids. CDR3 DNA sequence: TGTGCCAGCAGACCAGCAGGGCAGAACACTGAAGCTTTCTTT. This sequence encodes CASRPAGQNTEAFF.

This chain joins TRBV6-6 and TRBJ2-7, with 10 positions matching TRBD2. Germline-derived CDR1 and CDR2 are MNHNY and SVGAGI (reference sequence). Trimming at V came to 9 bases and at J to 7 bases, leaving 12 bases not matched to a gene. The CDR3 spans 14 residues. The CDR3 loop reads CASMHLAGVGEQYF. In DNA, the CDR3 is TGTGCCAGTATGCATCTAGCGGGAGTAGGTGAGCAGTACTTC.

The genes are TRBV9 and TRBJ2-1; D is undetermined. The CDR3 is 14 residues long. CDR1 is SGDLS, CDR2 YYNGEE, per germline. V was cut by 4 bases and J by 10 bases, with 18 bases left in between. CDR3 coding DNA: TGTGCCAGCAGCCAGAGAACCTTCAGCAGGGAGCAGTTCTTC. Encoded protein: CASSQRTFSREQFF.

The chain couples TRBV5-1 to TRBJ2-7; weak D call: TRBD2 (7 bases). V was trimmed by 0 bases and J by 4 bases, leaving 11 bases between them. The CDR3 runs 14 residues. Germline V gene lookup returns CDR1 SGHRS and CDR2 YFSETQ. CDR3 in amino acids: CASSLEGGVYEQYF. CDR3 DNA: TGCGCCAGCAGCTTGGAGGGGGGGGTGTACGAGCAGTACTTC. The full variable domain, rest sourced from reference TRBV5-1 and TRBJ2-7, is KAGVTQTPRYLIKTRGQQVTLSCSPISGHRSVSWYQQTPGQGLQFLFEYFSETQRNKGNFPGRFSGRQFSNSRSEMNVSTLELGDSALYLCASSLEGGVYEQYFGPGTRLTVT.

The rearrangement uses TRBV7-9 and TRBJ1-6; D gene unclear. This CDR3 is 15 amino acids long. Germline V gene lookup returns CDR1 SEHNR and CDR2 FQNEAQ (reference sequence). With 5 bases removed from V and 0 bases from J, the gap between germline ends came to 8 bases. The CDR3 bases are TGTGCCAGCAGCGCTGGGAGCTCCTATAATTCACCCCTCCACTTT. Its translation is CASSAGSSYNSPLHF.

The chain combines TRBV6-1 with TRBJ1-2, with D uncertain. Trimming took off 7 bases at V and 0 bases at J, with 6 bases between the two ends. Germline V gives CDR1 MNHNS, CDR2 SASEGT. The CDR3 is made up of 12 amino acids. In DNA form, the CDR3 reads TGTGCCAGCACCCGAGCTAACTATGGCTACACCTTC. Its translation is CASTRANYGYTF.

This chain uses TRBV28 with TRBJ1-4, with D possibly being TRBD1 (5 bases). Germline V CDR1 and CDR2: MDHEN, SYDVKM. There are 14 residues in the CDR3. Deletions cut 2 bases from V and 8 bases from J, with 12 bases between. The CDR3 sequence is CASSLGAGHEKLFF. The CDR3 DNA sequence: TGTGCCAGCAGTTTAGGGGCAGGGCACGAAAAACTGTTTTTT.

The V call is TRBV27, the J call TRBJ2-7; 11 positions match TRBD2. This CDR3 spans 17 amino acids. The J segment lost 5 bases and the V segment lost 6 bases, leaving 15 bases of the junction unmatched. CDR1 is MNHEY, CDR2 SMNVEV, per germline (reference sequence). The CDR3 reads CASSLLAGVSYKDEQYF. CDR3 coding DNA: TGTGCCAGCAGCCTACTAGCGGGAGTTAGTTATAAGGACGAGCAGTACTTC.

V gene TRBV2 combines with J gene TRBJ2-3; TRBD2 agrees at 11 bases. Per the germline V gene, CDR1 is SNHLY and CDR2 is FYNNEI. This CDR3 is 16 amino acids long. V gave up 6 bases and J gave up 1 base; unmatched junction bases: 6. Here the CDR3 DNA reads TGTGCCAGCAGGGTAGCGGGGGGGTCGGGCACAGATACGCAGTATTTT. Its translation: CASRVAGGSGTDTQYF.

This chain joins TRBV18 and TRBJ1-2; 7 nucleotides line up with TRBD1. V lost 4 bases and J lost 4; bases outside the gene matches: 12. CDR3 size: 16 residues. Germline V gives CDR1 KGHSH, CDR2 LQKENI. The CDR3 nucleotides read TGTGCCAGCTCACTAGGGACAGCCGCGATGTCCTATGGCTACACCTTC. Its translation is CASSLGTAAMSYGYTF.

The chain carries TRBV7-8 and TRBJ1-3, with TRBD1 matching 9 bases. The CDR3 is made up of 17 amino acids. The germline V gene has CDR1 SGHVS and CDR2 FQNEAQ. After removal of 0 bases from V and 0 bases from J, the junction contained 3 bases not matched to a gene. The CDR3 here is CASSLAWDRASGNTIYF. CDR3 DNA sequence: TGTGCCAGCAGCTTAGCTTGGGACAGGGCCTCTGGAAACACCATATATTTT. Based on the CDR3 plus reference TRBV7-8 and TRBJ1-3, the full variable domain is GAGVSQSPRYKVAKRGQDVALRCDPISGHVSLFWYQQALGQGPEFLTYFQNEAQLDKSGLPSDRFFAERPEGSVSTLKIQRTQQEDSAVYLCASSLAWDRASGNTIYFGEGSWLTVV.

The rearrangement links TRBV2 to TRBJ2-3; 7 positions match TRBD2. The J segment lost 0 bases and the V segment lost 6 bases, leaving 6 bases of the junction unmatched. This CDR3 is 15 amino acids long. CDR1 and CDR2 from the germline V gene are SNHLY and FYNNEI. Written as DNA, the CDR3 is TGTGCCAGCAGGAGACTAGCTTCCAGCACAGATACGCAGTATTTT. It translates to CASRRLASSTDTQYF.

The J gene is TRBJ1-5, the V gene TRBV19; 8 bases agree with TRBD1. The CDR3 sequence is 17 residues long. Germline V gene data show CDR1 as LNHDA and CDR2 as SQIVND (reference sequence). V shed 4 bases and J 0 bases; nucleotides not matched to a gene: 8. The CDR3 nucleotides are TGTGCCAGTAGTAGTCCTCCCGGGACAGGTAGCAATCAGCCCCAGCATTTT. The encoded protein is CASSSPPGTGSNQPQHF.

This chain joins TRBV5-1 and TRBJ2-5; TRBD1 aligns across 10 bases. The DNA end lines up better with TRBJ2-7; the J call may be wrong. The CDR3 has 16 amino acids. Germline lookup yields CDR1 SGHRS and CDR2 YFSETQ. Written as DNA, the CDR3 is TGCGCCAGCAGCCCGGGCGCCGGGACAGGGGCCTACGAGCAGTACTTC. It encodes CASSPGAGTGAYEQYF.

The CDR3 here is CASSPGLRRAGELFF. Here the CDR3 DNA reads TGTGCCAGCAGCCCGGGACTCCGGCGGGCCGGGGAGCTGTTTTTT. The chain employs TRBV6-5 and TRBJ2-2, with D tentatively TRBD2 (6 bases). V lost 6 bases, J lost 6 bases, and 17 bases lay in between. The germline V gene encodes CDR1 MNHEY and CDR2 SVGAGI. This CDR3 region has 15 residues.

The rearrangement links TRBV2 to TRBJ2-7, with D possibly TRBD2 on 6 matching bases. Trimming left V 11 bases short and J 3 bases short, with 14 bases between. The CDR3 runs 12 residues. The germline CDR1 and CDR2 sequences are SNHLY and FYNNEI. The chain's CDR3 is CAGGVLSYEQYF. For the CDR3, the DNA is TGTGCCGGAGGGGTTCTCAGCTACGAGCAGTACTTC.

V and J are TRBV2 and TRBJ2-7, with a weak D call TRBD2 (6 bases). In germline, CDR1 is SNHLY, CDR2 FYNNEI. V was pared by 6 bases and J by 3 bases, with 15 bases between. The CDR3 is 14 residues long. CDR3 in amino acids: CASSPEGRLYEQYF. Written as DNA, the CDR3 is TGTGCCAGCAGCCCGGAGGGGAGGCTCTACGAGCAGTACTTC.

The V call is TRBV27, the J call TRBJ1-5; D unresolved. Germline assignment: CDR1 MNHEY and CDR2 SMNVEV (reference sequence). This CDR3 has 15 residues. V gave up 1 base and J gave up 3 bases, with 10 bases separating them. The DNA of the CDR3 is TGTGCCAGCAGTTTATTTGGCGGGTACAATCAGCCCCAGCATTTT. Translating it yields CASSLFGGYNQPQHF.

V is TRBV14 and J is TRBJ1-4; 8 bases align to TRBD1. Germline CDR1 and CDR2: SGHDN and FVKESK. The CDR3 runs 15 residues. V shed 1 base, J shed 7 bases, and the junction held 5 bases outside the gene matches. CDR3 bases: TGTGCCAGCAGCCAAGGACAGGGGTACGGTGAAAAACTGTTTTTT. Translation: CASSQGQGYGEKLFF.

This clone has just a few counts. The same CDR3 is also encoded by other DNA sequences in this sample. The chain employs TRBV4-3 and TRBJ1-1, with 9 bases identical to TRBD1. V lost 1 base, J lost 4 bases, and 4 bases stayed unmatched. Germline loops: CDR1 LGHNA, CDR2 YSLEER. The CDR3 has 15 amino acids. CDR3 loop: CASSQGDRGFTEAFF. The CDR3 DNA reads TGCGCCAGCAGCCAAGGAGACAGGGGGTTCACTGAAGCTTTCTTT.

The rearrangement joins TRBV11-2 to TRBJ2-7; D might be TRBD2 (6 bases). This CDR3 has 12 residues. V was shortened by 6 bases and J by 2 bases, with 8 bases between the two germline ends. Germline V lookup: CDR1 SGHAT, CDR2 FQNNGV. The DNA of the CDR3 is TGTGCCAGCAGGGAGGGGACCTACGAGCAGTACTTC. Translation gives CASREGTYEQYF.

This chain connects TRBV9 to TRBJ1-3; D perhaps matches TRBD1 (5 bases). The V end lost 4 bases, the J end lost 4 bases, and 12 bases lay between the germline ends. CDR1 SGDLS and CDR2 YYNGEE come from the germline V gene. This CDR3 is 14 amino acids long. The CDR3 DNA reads TGTGCCAGCAGCCCCAGGGTAGGAGGAAACACCATATATTTT. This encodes CASSPRVGGNTIYF.

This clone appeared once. CDR3 DNA sequence: TGTGCCAGCCATAGCGGGGTGAACACTGAAGCTTTCTTT. Its translation is CASHSGVNTEAFF. This chain uses TRBV6-6 with TRBJ1-1; no clear D. Germline values: CDR1 MNHNY, CDR2 SVGAGI (reference sequence). The CDR3 is 13 amino acids. Trimming removed 8 bases from V and 0 bases from J, with 10 bases in between.

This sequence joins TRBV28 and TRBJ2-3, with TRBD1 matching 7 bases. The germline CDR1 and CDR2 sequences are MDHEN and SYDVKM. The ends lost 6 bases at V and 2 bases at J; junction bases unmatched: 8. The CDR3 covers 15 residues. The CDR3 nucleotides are TGTGCCAGCAGCCTCAGACAGGGCGTCACAGATACGCAGTATTTT. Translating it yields CASSLRQGVTDTQYF. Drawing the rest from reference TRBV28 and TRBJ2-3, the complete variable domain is DVKVTQSSRYLVKRTGEKVFLECVQDMDHENMFWYRQDPGLGLRLIYFSYDVKMKEKGDIPEGYSVSREKKERFSLILESASTNQTSMYLCASSLRQGVTDTQYFGPGTRLTVL.